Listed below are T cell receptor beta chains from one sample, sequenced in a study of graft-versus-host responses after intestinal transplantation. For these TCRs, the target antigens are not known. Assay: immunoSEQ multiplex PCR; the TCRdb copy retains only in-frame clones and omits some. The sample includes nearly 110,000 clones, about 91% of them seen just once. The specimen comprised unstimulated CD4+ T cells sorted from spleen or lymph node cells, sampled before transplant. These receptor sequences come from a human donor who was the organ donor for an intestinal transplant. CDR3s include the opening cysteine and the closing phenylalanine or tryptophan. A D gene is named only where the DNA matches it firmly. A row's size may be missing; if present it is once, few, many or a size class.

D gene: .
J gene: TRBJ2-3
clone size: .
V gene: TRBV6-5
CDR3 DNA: TGTGCCAGCAGTTACCGGGGGACCGGTGGAGCAGATACGCAGTATTTT
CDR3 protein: CASSYRGTGGADTQYF

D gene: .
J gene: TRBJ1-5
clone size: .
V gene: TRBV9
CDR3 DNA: TGTGCCAGCAGCGTAGGTAAGGGGAATCAGCCCCAGCATTTT
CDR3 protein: CASSVGKGNQPQHF

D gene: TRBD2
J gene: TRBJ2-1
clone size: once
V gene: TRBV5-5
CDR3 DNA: TGTGCCAGCAGCTTTGGACTAGCGGGCTCCTACAATGAGCAGTTCTTC
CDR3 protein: CASSFGLAGSYNEQFF

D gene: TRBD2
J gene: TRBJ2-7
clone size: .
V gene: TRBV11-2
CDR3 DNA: TGTGCCAGCAGCTTGTCGAGCGGGGTCTACGAGCAGTACTTC
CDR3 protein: CASSLSSGVYEQYF

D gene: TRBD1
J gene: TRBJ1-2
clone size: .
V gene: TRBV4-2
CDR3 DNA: TGTGCCAGCAGCCAAACACGAAAGACAGGGGGAGGCGGCTACACCTTC
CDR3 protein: CASSQTRKTGGGGYTF

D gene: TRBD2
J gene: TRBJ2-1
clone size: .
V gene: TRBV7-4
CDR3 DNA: TGTGCCAGCAGCTTCTGGGGGGGAGTCGATAACAATGAGCAGTTCTTC
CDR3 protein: CASSFWGGVDNNEQFF

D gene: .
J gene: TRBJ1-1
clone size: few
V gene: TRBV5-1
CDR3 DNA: TGCGCCAGCAACCCTTTGGGGGGAGTCTCGAAAGCTTTCTTT
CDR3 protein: CASNPLGGVSKAFF

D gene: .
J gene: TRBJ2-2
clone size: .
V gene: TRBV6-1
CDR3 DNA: TGTGCCAGGTCGCCGGCAGGGGGGGACGGGGAGCTGTTTTTT
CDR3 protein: CARSPAGGDGELFF

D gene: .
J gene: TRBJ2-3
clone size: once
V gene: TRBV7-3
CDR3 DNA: TGTGCCAGCAGCTTATCCCGGGGGGATACGCAGTATTTT
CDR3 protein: CASSLSRGDTQYF

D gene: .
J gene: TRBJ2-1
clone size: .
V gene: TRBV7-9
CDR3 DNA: TGTGCCAGCAGCCGTCGGGTTGTCGGACACAATGAGCAGTTCTTC
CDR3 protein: CASSRRVVGHNEQFF

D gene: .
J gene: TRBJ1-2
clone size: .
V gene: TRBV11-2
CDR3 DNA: TGTGCCAGCAGCTTTTATGCGACAGCCTTTAGTTTTTTC
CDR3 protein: CASSFYATAFSFF

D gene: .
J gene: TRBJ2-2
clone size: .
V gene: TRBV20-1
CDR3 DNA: TGCAGTGCCCAGCTCCCCGGGGAGCTGTTTTTT
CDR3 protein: CSAQLPGELFF

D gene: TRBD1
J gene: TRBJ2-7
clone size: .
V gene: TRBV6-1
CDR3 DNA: TGTGCCAGCAGCGGTCGGGACAGGGACGAGCAGTACTTC
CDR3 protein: CASSGRDRDEQYF

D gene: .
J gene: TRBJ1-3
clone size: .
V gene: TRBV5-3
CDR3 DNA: TGTGCCAGAAGCCTTAAAGAGGCCTCTGGAAACACCATATATTTT
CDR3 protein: CARSLKEASGNTIYF

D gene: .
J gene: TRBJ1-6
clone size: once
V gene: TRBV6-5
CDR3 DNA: TGTGCCAGCAGTGGAGGCGCCTATAATTCACCCCTCCACTTT
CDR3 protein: CASSGGAYNSPLHF

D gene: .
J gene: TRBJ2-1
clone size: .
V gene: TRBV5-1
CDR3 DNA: TGCGCCAGCAGCCGGACGACAGGACTATACAATGAGCAGTTCTTC
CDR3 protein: CASSRTTGLYNEQFF

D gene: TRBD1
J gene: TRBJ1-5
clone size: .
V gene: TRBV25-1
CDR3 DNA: TGTGCCAGCAGTCCCCAGGGGGGCAATCAGCCCCAGCATTTT
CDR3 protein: CASSPQGGNQPQHF

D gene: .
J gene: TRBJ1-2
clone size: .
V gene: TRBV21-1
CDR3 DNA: TGTGCCAGCAGCAGGCAACTCTCACAGGGGGCCTATGGCTACACCTTC
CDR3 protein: CASSRQLSQGAYGYTF

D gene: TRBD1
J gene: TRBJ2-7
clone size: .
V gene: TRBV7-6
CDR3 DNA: TGTGCCAGCAGCTTACCCCCGGGACAGGTACTTCCCTACGAGCAGTACTTC
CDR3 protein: CASSLPPGQVLPYEQYF

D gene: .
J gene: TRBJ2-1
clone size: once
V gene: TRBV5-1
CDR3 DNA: TGCGCCAGCAGCTTCAAAATAGAGGGCCAGGGTTCCTACAATGAGCAGTTCTTC
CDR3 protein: CASSFKIEGQGSYNEQFF

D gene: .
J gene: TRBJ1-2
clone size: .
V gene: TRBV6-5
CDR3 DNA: TGTGCCAGCAGTTACTCGGGCAGATCAATCTATGGCTACACCTTC
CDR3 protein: CASSYSGRSIYGYTF

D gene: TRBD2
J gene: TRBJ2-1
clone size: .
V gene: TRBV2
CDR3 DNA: TGTGCCAGCACCCGACTAGCTCGGAGCTCCTACAATGAGCAGTTCTTC
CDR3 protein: CASTRLARSSYNEQFF

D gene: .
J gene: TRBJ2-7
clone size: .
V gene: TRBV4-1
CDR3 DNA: TGCGCCAGCAGCCAAGATTGGCTAGCAGGTCTACGGCAGTACTTC
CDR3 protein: CASSQDWLAGLRQYF

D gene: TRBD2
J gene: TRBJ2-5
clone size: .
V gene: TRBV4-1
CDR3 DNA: TGCGCCAGCAGCCAAGAGTTTCGAGCGGGAGGAGGAGAGACCCAGTACTTC
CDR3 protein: CASSQEFRAGGGETQYF

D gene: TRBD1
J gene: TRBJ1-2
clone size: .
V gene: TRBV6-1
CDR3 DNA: TGTGCCAGCAGTGAAGCTTTATCAGGGGGCTTCGCCTATGGCTACACCTTC
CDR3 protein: CASSEALSGGFAYGYTF

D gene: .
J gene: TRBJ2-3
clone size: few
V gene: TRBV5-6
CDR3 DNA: TGTGCCAGCAGCTTGTTCTGGGCTAGACCCGCCACAGATACGCAGTATTTT
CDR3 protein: CASSLFWARPATDTQYF

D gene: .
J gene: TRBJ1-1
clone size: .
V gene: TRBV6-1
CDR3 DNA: TGTGCCAGCAGTGAACCCCCCCCACGACAGGTCGAAGCTTTCTTT
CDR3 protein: CASSEPPPRQVEAFF

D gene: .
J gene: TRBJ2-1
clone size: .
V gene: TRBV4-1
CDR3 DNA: TGCGCCAGCAGCCAACACCATGGACCCAGCTCCTACAATGAGCAGTTCTTC
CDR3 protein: CASSQHHGPSSYNEQFF

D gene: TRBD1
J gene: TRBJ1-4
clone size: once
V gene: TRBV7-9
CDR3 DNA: TGTGCCAGCAGCGCGGGACAGGGGAATGAAAAACTGTTTTTT
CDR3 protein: CASSAGQGNEKLFF

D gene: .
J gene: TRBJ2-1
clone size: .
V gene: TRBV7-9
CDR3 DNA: TGTGCCAGCAGGGATATCTATCATACCCTCTCCTACAATGAGCAGTTCTTC
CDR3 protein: CASRDIYHTLSYNEQFF

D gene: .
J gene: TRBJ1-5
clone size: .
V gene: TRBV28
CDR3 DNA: TGTGCCAGCAGTTTAAAAGTCGTTGCGGCGTCCAATCAGCCCCAGCATTTT
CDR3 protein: CASSLKVVAASNQPQHF

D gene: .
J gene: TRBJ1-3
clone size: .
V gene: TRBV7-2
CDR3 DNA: TGTGCCAGCAGCAAAAGACAGGTTCACTTAAGCTCTGGAAACACCATATATTTT
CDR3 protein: CASSKRQVHLSSGNTIYF

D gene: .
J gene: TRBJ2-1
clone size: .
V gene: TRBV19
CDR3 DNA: TGTGCCAGTAGTATAGTCGACTGGGGGCTAGAAAGCCTATGTGAGTTCTTC
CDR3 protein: CASSIVDWGLESLCEFF

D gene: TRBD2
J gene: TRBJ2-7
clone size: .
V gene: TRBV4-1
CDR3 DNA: TGCGCCAGCAGCCAAGAACTAGCGGGAGCCTACGAGCAGTACTTC
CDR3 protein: CASSQELAGAYEQYF

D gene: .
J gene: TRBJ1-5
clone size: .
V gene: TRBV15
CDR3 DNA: TGTGCCACCAGCTCGCGGGGTCCGAATCAGCCCCAGCATTTT
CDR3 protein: CATSSRGPNQPQHF

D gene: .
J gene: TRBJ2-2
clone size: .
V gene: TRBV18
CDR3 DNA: TGTGCCAGCTCACCACCGGGCAGAGAAAACACCGGGGAGCTGTTTTTT
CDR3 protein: CASSPPGRENTGELFF

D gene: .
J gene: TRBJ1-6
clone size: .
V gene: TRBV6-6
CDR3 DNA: TGTGCCAGCAGTCTCCGTGACGGGGCATCACCCCTCCACTTT
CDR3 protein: CASSLRDGASPLHF

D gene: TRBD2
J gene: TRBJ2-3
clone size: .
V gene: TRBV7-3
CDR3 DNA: TGTGCCAGCAGCCCGGGGACTAGCGGGAGGGGGGCAGATACGCAGTATTTT
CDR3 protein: CASSPGTSGRGADTQYF

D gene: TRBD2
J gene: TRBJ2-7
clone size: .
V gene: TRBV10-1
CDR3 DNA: TGCGCCAGCAGTGAGTCCGGCGGGAGGGTTGGCGAGCAGTACTTC
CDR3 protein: CASSESGGRVGEQYF

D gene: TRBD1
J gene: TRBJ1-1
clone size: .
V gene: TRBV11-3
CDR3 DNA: TGTGCCAGCAGCTTAGCGGGGAGCAGGGGGCTCACTGAAGCTTTCTTT
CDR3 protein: CASSLAGSRGLTEAFF

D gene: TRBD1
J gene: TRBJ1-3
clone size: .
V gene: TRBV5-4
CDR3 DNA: TGTGCCAGCAGCTTGGGACAGGGGGCTGGAAACACCATATATTTT
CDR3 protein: CASSLGQGAGNTIYF

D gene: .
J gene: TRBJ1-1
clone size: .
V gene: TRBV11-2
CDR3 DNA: TGTGCCAGCAGCTTAGCTGGGACACAGGTGAACACTGAAGCTTTCTTT
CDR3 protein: CASSLAGTQVNTEAFF

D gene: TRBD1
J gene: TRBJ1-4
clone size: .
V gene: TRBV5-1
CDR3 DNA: TGCGCCAGCAGCTTGTTTACAGGGGGCGCGGAAAAACTGTTTTTT
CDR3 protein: CASSLFTGGAEKLFF

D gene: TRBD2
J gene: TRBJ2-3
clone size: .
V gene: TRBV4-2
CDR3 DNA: TGTGCCAGCAGCCACCTCGGGACTAGCGGGAGGGTACAGGATACGCAGTATTTT
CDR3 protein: CASSHLGTSGRVQDTQYF

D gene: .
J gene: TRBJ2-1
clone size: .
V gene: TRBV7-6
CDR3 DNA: TGTGCCAGCAGCTTAGTCGGGAGCTCCTACAATGAGCAGTTCTTC
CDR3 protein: CASSLVGSSYNEQFF

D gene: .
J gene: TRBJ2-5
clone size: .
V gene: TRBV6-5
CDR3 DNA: TGTGCCAGCAGTTACGCAATTCAAGAGACCCAGTACTTC
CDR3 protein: CASSYAIQETQYF

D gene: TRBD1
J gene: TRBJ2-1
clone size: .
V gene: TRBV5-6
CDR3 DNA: TGTGCCAGCAGCCCCGCGGGACAGGGGATACACAATGAGCAGTTCTTC
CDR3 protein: CASSPAGQGIHNEQFF

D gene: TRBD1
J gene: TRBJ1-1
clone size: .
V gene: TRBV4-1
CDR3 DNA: TGCGCCAGCAGCCGAGGACAGGGCGGGGGGAACACTGAAGCTTTCTTT
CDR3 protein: CASSRGQGGGNTEAFF

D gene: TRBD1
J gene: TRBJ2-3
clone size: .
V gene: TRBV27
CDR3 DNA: TGTGCCAGCAGTTTCACAGGGGCAGATACGCAGTATTTT
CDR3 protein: CASSFTGADTQYF

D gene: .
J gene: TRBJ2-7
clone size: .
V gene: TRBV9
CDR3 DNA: TGTGCCAGCAGCCAAGGAAGGGTGAGCTACGAGCAGTACTTC
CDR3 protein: CASSQGRVSYEQYF

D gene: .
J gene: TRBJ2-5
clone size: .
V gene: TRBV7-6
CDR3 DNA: TGTGCCAGCAGCTTAGGGCACGGCTACCAAGAGACCCAGTACTTC
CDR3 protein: CASSLGHGYQETQYF

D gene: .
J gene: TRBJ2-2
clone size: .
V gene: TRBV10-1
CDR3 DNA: TGCGCCAGCAGTGATCACACCGGGGAGCTGTTTTTT
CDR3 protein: CASSDHTGELFF

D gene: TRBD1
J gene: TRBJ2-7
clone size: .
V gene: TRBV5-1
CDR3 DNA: TGCGCCAGCAGCTTACAGGGGAGCACCTACGAGCAGTACTTC
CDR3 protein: CASSLQGSTYEQYF

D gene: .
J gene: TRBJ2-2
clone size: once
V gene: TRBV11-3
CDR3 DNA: TGTGCCAGCAGCCCCGGGCGGGCAGCTAGCACCGGGGAGCTGTTTTTT
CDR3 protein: CASSPGRAASTGELFF